This T cell receptor beta chain comes out of a study of technical replicates of blood from several donors (dated by TCRdb to the late 2010s). Receptor amplification or capture employed the immunoSEQ multiplex PCR assay. As stored in TCRdb, this immuneACCESS dataset retains in-frame rearrangements with V and J assigned. A fraction of the clones does not appear; measured against another copy, unresolved V genes explain less than half of the discrepancy, and the remainder lacks a known reason. A total of 98,000 or so clones appear in this sample, nearly 97% of them only once. Roughly 0.2% of the sample lies in the top ten. As for this clone: Its antigen has not been determined. Base qualities were left out, and no much larger clone turns up one base away.

The CDR3 sequence holds 15 residues, the cysteine and phenylalanine included. The sequence is cut down to CDR3 DNA, 45 bases in frame from base 1. Trimmed from V: 5 bases; trimmed from J: 2 bases; junction bases lacking a gene match: 2. In the germline V gene, CDR1 corresponds to SGHVS and CDR2 to FQNEAQ. The TCR was taken from a human donor in good health. The receptor chain draws on TRBV7-8 and TRBJ2-1, with 11 middle bases fitting TRBD2. The sample comprised T cells isolated from PBMCs. The DNA is as follows: TGTGCCAGCAGCCTACTAGCGGGAGCCTACAATGAGCAGTTCTTC. The translation is CASSLLAGAYNEQFF. With the rest looked up from the reference TRBV7-8 and TRBJ2-1 genes rather than sequenced, the full variable domain is GAGVSQSPRYKVAKRGQDVALRCDPISGHVSLFWYQQALGQGPEFLTYFQNEAQLDKSGLPSDRFFAERPEGSVSTLKIQRTQQEDSAVYLCASSLLAGAYNEQFFGPGTRLTVL.